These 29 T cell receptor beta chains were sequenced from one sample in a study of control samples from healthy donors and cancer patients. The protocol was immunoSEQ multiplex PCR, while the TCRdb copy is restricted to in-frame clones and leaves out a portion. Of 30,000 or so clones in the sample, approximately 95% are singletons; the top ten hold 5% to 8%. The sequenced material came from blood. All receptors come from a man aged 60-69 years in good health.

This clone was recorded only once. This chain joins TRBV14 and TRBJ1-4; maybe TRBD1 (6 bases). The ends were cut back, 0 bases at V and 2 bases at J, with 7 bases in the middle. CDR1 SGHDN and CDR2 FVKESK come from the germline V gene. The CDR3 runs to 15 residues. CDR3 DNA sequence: TGTGCCAGCAGCCAAGAGGGGGCTACTAATGAAAAACTGTTTTTT. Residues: CASSQEGATNEKLFF. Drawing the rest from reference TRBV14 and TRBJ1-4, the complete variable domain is EAGVTQFPSHSVIEKGQTVTLRCDPISGHDNLYWYRRVMGKEIKFLLHFVKESKQDESGMPNNRFLAERTGGTYSTLKVQPAELEDSGVYFCASSQEGATNEKLFFGSGTQLSVL.

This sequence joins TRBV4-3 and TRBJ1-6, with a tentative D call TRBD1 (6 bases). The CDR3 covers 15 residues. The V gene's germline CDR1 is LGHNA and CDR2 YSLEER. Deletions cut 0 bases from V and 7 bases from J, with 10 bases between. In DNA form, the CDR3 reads TGCGCCAGCAGCCAAGAACTGGACAGAAATTCACCCCTCCACTTT. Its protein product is CASSQELDRNSPLHF.

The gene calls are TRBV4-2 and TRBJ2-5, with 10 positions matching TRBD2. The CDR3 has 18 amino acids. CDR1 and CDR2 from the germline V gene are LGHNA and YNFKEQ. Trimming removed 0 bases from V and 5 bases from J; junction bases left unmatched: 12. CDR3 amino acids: CASSQDPASGGHRETQYF. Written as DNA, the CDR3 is TGTGCCAGCAGCCAAGATCCGGCTAGCGGGGGCCACAGGGAGACCCAGTACTTC.

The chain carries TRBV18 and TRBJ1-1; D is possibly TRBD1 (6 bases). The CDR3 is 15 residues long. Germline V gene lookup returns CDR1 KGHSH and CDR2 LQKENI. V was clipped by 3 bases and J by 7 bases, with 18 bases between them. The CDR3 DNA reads TGTGCCAGCTCACCCCAAACAGGGAGTTCAGATGAAGCTTTCTTT. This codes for CASSPQTGSSDEAFF. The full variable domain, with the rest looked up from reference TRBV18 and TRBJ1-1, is NAGVMQNPRHLVRRRGQEARLRCSPMKGHSHVYWYRQLPEEGLKFMVYLQKENIIDESGMPKERFSAEFPKEGPSILRIQQVVRGDSAAYFCASSPQTGSSDEAFFGQGTRLTVV.

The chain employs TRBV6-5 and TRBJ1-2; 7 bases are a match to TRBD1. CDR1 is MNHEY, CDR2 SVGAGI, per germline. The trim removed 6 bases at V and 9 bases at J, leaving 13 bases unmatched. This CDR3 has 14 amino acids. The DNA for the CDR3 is TGTGCCAGCAGCCCCCTCCGGGACAGACGAAGCTACACCTTC. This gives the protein CASSPLRDRRSYTF.

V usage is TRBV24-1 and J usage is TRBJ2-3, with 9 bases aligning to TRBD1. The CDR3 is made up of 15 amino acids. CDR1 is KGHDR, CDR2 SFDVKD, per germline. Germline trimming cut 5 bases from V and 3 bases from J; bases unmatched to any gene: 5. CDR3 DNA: TGTGCCACCAGTGCCCAGGACAGGGGAACAGATACGCAGTATTTT. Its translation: CATSAQDRGTDTQYF.

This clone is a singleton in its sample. The CDR3 here is CASSLASTTNTEAFF. In DNA, the CDR3 is TGTGCCAGCAGCTTAGCGAGCACAACGAACACTGAAGCTTTCTTT. The chain links TRBV7-8 to TRBJ1-1, with unresolved D. Trimming stripped 0 bases from V and 1 base from J, with 9 bases between. CDR3 size: 15 residues. Germline V gene lookup returns CDR1 SGHVS and CDR2 FQNEAQ.

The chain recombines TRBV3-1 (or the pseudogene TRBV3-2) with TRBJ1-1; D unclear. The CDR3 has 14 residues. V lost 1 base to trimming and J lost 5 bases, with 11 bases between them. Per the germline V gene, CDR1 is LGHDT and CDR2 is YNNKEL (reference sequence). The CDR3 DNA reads TGTGCCAGCAGCCAAGCGCGGCGGGTTACTGAAGCTTTCTTT. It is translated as CASSQARRVTEAFF.

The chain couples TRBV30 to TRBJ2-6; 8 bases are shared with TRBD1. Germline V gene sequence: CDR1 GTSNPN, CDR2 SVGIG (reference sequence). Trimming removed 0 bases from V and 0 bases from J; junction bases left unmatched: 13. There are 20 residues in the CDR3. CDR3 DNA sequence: TGTGCCTGGAGTGTTAAGAGGGGCCAGGGGGCCCACTCTGGGGCCAACGTCCTGACTTTC. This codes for CAWSVKRGQGAHSGANVLTF.

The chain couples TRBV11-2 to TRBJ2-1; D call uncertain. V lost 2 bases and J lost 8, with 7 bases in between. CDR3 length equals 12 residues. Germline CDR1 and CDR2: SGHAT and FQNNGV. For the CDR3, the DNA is TGTGCCAGCAGCTTATCAAGGGATGAGCAGTTCTTC. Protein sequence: CASSLSRDEQFF.

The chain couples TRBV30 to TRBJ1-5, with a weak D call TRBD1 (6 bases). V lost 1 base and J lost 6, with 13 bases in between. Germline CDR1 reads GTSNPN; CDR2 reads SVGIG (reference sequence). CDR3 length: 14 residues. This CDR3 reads CAWSEVFRGQPQHF. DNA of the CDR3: TGTGCCTGGAGTGAGGTTTTCAGGGGTCAGCCCCAGCATTTT.

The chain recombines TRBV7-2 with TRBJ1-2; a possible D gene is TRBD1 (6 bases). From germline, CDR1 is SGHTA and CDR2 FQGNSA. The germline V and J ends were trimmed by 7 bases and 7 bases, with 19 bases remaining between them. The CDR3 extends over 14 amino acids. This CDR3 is CASMPGGRIGGYTF. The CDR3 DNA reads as TGTGCCAGCATGCCGGGGGGGCGAATTGGTGGCTACACCTTC.

CDR3 bases: TGTGCCAGCAGAACAGACGGGGGCTCCTCCTACGAGCAGTACTTC. This sequence encodes CASRTDGGSSYEQYF. V is TRBV6-5 and J is TRBJ2-7; the D call may be TRBD1 or TRBD2 (6 bases each). Per germline, CDR1 MNHEY and CDR2 SVGAGI. The CDR3 spans 15 residues. Trimming left V 6 bases short and J 0 bases short, with 15 bases between.

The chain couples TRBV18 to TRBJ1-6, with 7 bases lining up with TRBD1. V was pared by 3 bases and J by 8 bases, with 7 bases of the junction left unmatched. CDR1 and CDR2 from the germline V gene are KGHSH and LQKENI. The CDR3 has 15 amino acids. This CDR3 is CASSPGQQGDSPLHF. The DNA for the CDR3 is TGTGCCAGCTCACCGGGACAGCAAGGCGATTCACCCCTCCACTTT.

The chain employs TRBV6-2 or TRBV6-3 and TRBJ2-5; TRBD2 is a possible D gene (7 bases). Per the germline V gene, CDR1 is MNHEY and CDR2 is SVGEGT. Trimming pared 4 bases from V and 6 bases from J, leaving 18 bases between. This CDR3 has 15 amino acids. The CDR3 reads CASSSRGGSVKTQYF. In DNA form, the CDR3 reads TGTGCCAGCAGTTCTAGGGGGGGCTCAGTAAAGACCCAGTACTTC.

CDR3 region: CASSPEGFYGYTF. Written as DNA, the CDR3 is TGTGCCAGCAGCCCCGAGGGGTTCTATGGCTACACCTTC. This sequence joins TRBV6-5 and TRBJ1-2; D is possibly TRBD1 (5 bases). The CDR3 runs 13 residues. Germline CDR1 and CDR2: MNHEY and SVGAGI. V dropped 6 bases and J dropped 4 bases, with 12 bases sitting between them.

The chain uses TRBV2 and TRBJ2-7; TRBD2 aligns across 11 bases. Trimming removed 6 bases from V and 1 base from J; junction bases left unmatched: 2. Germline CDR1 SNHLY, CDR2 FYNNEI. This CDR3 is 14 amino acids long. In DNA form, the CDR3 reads TGTGCCAGCAGCGGGACTAGCGGTTCCTACGAGCAGTACTTC. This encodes CASSGTSGSYEQYF.

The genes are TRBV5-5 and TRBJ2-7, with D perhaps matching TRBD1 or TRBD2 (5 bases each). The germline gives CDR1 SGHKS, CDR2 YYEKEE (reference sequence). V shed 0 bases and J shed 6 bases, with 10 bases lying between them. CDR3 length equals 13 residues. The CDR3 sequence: CASSLGYGTEQYF. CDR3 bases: TGTGCCAGCAGCTTGGGGTATGGGACCGAGCAGTACTTC.

The CDR3 coding sequence is TGTGCCAGCAGCGAGGGACAGGGGGATCAGCCCCAGCATTTT. Translated, it gives CASSEGQGDQPQHF. The V gene is TRBV9, the J gene TRBJ1-5; 11 bases line up with TRBD1. J gave up 5 bases and V 3 bases, and 1 base lay outside the gene matches. Germline V gene lookup returns CDR1 SGDLS and CDR2 YYNGEE. This CDR3 contains 14 residues.

In nucleotides, the CDR3 is TGCGCCAGCAGCCAAGACCTAGCGGGGACTTACGAGCAGTACTTC. Encoded protein: CASSQDLAGTYEQYF. The chain couples TRBV4-3 to TRBJ2-7, with 9 bases lining up with TRBD2. There are 15 residues in the CDR3. Per germline, CDR1 LGHNA and CDR2 YSLEER. Germline trimming cut 0 bases from V and 4 bases from J; bases unmatched to any gene: 4.

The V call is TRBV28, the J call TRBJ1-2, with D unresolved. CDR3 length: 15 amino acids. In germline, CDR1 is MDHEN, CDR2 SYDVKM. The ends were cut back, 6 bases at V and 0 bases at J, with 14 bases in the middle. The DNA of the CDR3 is TGTGCCAGCAGGAACAGCCGTACAGCTAACTATGGCTACACCTTC. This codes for CASRNSRTANYGYTF.

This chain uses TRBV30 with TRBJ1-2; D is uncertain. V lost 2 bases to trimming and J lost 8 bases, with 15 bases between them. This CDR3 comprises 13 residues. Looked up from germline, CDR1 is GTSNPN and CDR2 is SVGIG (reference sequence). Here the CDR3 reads CAWSTSAPQGYTF. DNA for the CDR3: TGTGCCTGGAGTACGTCCGCCCCTCAGGGCTACACCTTC.

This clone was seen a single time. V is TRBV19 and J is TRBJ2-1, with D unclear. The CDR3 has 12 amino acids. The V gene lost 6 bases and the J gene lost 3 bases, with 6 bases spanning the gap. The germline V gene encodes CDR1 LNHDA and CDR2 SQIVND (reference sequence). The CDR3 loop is CASSNNYNEQFF. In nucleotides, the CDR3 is TGTGCCAGTAGCAATAACTACAATGAGCAGTTCTTC.

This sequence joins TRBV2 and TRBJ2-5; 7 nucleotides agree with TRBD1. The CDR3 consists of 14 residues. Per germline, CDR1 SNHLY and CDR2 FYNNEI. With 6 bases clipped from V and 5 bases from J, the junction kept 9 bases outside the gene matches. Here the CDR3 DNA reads TGTGCCAGCAGAGAACAGGGGCGTGGGGAGACCCAGTACTTC. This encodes CASREQGRGETQYF.

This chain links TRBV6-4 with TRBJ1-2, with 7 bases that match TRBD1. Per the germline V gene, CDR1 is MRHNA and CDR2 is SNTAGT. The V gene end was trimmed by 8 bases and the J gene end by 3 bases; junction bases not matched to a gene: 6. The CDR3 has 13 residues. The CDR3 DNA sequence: TGTGCCAGCCGTGCAGGGGGGGACTATGGCTACACCTTC. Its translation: CASRAGGDYGYTF.

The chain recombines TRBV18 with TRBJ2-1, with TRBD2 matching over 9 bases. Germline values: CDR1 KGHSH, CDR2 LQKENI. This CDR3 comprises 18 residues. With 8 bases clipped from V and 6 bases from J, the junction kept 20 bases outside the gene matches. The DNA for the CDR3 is TGTGCCAGCCCCCTTTCTAGCGGGACTACCCTCCCTATCAATGAGCAGTTCTTC. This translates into CASPLSSGTTLPINEQFF.

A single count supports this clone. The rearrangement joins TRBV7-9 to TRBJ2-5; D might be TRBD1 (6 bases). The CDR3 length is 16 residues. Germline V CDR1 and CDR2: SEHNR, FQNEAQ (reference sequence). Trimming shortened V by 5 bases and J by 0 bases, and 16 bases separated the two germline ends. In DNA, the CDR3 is TGTGCCAGCAGCCTCGGACAGATTCAGTACCAAGAGACCCAGTACTTC. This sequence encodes CASSLGQIQYQETQYF.

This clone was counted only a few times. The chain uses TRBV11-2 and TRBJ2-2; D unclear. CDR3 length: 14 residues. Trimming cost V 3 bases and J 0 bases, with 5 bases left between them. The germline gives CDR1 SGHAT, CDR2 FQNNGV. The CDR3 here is CASSFLANTGELFF. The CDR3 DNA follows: TGTGCCAGCAGCTTTCTGGCGAACACCGGGGAGCTGTTTTTT.

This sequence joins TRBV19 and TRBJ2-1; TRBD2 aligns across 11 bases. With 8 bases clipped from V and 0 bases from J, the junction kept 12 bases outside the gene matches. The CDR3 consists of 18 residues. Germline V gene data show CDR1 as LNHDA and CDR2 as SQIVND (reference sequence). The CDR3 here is CASGRGLAGGPSYNEQFF. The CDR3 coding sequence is TGTGCCAGTGGGAGAGGGCTAGCGGGGGGTCCCTCCTACAATGAGCAGTTCTTC. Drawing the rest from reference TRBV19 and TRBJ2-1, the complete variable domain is DGGITQSPKYLFRKEGQNVTLSCEQNLNHDAMYWYRQDPGQGLRLIYYSQIVNDFQKGDIAEGYSVSREKKESFPLTVTSAQKNPTAFYLCASGRGLAGGPSYNEQFFGPGTRLTVL.